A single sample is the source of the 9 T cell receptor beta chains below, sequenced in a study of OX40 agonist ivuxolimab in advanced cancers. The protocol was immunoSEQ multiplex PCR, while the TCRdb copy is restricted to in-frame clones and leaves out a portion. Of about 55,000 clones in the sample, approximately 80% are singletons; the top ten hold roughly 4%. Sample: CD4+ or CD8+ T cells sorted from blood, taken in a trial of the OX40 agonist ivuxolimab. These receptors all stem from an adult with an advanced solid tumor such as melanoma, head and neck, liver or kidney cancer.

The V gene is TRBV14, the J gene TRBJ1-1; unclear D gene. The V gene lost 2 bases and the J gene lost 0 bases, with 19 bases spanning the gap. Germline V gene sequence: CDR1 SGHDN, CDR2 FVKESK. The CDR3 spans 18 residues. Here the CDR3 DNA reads TGTGCCAGCAGCCAAAAAGGGCGTAAGGGAGTCATGAACACTGAAGCTTTCTTT. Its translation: CASSQKGRKGVMNTEAFF.

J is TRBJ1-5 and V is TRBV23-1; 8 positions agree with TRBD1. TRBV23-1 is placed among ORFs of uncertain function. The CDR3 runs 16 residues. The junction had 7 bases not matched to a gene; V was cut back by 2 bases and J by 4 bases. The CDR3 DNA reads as TGCGCCAGCAGTCAAACTCGGACAGGGTGTAATCAGCCCCAGCATTTT. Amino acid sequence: CASSQTRTGCNQPQHF.

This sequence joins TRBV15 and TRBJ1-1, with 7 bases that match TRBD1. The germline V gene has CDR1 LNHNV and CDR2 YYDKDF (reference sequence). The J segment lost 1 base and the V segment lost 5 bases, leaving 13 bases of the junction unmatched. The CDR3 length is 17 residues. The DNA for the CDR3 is TGTGCCACCAGCCGAGGGGCAACAGGGGTAACGAACACTGAAGCTTTCTTT. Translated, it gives CATSRGATGVTNTEAFF.

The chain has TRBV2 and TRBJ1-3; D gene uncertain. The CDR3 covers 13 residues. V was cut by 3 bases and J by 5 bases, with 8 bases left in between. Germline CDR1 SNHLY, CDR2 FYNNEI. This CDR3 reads CASSEGRRNTIYF. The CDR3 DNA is TGTGCCAGCAGTGAGGGCAGGAGAAACACCATATATTTT. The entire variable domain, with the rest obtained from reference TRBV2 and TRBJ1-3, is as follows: EPEVTQTPSHQVTQMGQEVILRCVPISNHLYFYWYRQILGQKVEFLVSFYNNEISEKSEIFDDQFSVERPDGSNFTLKIRSTKLEDSAMYFCASSEGRRNTIYFGEGSWLTVV.

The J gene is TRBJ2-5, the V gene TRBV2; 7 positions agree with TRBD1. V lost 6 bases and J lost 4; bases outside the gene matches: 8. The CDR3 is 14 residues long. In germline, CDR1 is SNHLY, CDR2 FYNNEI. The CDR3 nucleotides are TGTGCCAGCAGGCACAGGGGAGCCGCAGAGACCCAGTACTTC. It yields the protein CASRHRGAAETQYF.

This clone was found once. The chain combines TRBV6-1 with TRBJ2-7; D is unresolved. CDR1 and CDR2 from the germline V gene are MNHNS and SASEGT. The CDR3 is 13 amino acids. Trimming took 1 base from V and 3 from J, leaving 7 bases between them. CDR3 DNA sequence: TGTGCCAGCAGTGAAGTAGGATACTACGAGCAGTACTTC. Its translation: CASSEVGYYEQYF.

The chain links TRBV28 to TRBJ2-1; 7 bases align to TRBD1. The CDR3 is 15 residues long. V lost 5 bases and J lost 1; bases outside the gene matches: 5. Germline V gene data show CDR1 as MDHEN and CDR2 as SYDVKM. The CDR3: CASSRRGLSYNEQFF. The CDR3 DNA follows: TGTGCCAGCAGTCGTAGGGGGCTGTCCTACAATGAGCAGTTCTTC.

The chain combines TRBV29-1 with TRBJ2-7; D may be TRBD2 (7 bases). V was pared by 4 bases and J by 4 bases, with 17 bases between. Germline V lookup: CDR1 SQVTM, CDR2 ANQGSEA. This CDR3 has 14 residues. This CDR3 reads CSVVGAGRGYEQYF. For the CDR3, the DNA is TGCAGCGTTGTGGGGGCGGGGCGGGGGTACGAGCAGTACTTC.

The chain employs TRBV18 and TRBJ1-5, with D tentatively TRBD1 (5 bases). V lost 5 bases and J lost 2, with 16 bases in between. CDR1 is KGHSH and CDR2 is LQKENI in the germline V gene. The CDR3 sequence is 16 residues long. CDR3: CASSSGGVVGNQPQHF. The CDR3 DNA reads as TGTGCCAGCTCATCGGGAGGGGTTGTGGGCAATCAGCCCCAGCATTTT.